This TCR beta chain is from a study of monozygotic twins with inflammatory bowel disease. Study-level results: Healthy co-twins showed greater TCRbeta diversity (inverse Simpson) than IBD patients.

Remarks on this clonotype: What it recognizes is unknown.

This CDR3 contains 14 residues. CDR1 is MNHNS, CDR2 SASEGT, per germline. Reprocessing the 5' RACE reads, TCRdb reports a single entry for every CDR3 protein and omits DNA. This listing includes 350,000 to 400,000 distinct CDR3 sequences. The TCR comes from a human donor with ulcerative colitis or Crohn's disease, or a healthy co-twin of an affected twin (not recorded which). Sequencing input: blood. The chain combines TRBV6-1 with TRBJ2-2; TCRdb lists TRBD1, though no DNA is available to test this call. CDR3 in amino acids: CASHRGTNTGELFF.